Listed below are T cell receptor beta chains from one sample, sequenced in a study of blood T cell repertoires in COVID-19. Only in-frame clones appear in the TCRdb table, and some are missing; sequencing was by immunoSEQ multiplex PCR. The sample records about 200,000 clones, over 80% being singletons. Sequencing was done on a sample of PBMCs or T cells enriched from blood (not recorded which). These receptors were collected from a woman aged 30 to 39 who had been exposed to COVID-19. CDR3s include the opening cysteine and the closing phenylalanine or tryptophan. D genes are given only for firm matches. Size is omitted from some rows. Given values are once, few, many or a class for expanded clones.

V gene	clone size	J gene	D gene	CDR3 DNA	CDR3 protein
TRBV6-6	few	TRBJ1-1	.	TGTGCCAGCAGTTACGTGGAGGGCAACACTGAAGCTTTCTTT	CASSYVEGNTEAFF
TRBV27	.	TRBJ2-1	TRBD1	TGTGCCAGCAGGGGACAGTCCTACAATGAGCAGTTCTTC	CASRGQSYNEQFF
TRBV7-8	once	TRBJ2-3	.	TGTGCCAGCAGCTTATATTCCGGCACAGATACGCAGTATTTT	CASSLYSGTDTQYF
TRBV11-3	few	TRBJ2-1	TRBD1	TGTGCCAGCAGCTTACGGGACAGACCGTACAATGAGCAGTTCTTC	CASSLRDRPYNEQFF
TRBV19	.	TRBJ2-3	TRBD2	TGTGCCAGTGGGGGACTAGCTTGGGGCACAGATACGCAGTATTTT	CASGGLAWGTDTQYF
TRBV7-6	.	TRBJ2-7	TRBD1	TGTGCCAGCAGTCGTACAGGGGGCGAGGAACGCGAGCAGTACTTC	CASSRTGGEEREQYF
TRBV5-5	.	TRBJ1-3	.	TGTGCCAGCAGCCTTCGGTTTTTCGAAGACTCTGGAAACACCATATATTTT	CASSLRFFEDSGNTIYF
TRBV2	.	TRBJ1-2	.	TGTGCCAGCAAGACAAACGGGGGGGAAGGCTACACCTTC	CASKTNGGEGYTF
TRBV6-5	.	TRBJ1-2	TRBD1	TGTGCCAGCAGTTTGGGACAGGACAACTATGGCTACACCTTC	CASSLGQDNYGYTF
TRBV11-2	.	TRBJ1-5	TRBD1	TGTGCCAGCAGCCTTGGACAGGCAAGCAATCAGCCCCAGCATTTT	CASSLGQASNQPQHF
TRBV6-1	.	TRBJ2-1	.	TGTGCCAGCAGTGAAGCGAGTATCTCCGAGCAGTTCTTC	CASSEASISEQFF
TRBV6-5	once	TRBJ1-2	TRBD1	TGTGCCAGCAGGGCCCGGGACAGGGAAGATGGCTACACCTTC	CASRARDREDGYTF
TRBV5-1	once	TRBJ1-1	TRBD1	TGCGCCAGCAGCTTGTCCGGACAGGCGGTCACTGAAGCTTTCTTT	CASSLSGQAVTEAFF
TRBV9	.	TRBJ2-1	TRBD2	TGTGCCAGCAGCGGGGGACTAGCGGGGTACAATGAGCAGTTCTTC	CASSGGLAGYNEQFF
TRBV10-1	.	TRBJ1-3	.	TGCGCCAGCAGTGAACGCGACACCATATATTTT	CASSERDTIYF
TRBV5-6	.	TRBJ2-5	TRBD2	TGTGCCAGCAGCCCTCGGGTAGCGGGGGGGGGAGAGACCCAGTACTTC	CASSPRVAGGGETQYF
TRBV5-5	.	TRBJ1-5	.	TGTGCCAGCAGCTTGGTAGGTTCGGGAGGTTATAGCAATCAGCCCCAGCATTTT	CASSLVGSGGYSNQPQHF
TRBV2	.	TRBJ2-3	TRBD2	TGTGCCAGCTCGGGACTATCGATTAGCACAGATACGCAGTATTTT	CASSGLSISTDTQYF
TRBV10-1	many	TRBJ2-2	.	TGCGCCAGCAGTGTCCAGGGCATCGATTCCGGGGAGCTGTTTTTT	CASSVQGIDSGELFF
TRBV10-2	.	TRBJ2-7	TRBD2	TGCGCCAGCAGTGAGGTCGGACTAGCGGGGGATGAGCAGTACTTC	CASSEVGLAGDEQYF
TRBV4-1	.	TRBJ1-3	TRBD1	TGCGCCAGCAGCTTCCAACTTACTGACAGGGTGGGCGGAAACACCATATATTTT	CASSFQLTDRVGGNTIYF
TRBV6-4	.	TRBJ2-2	.	TGTGCCAGCAGTGCGGTAGAGGGAGCCGGGGAGCTGTTTTTT	CASSAVEGAGELFF
TRBV7-2	.	TRBJ2-1	TRBD2	TGTGCCAGCAGCTTTACTAGCGGGGGGGCCAGTGAGCAGTTCTTC	CASSFTSGGASEQFF
TRBV5-8	.	TRBJ1-2	TRBD1	TGTGCCAGCAGTCGGGACAGGGGGTATGGCTACACCTTC	CASSRDRGYGYTF
TRBV7-2	once	TRBJ2-3	TRBD1	TGTGCCAGCAGCTTCACCGTTATAGGACAGGGGCGCACAGATACGCAGTATTTT	CASSFTVIGQGRTDTQYF
TRBV11-2	.	TRBJ1-1	.	TGTGCCAGCAGCTTGGACATTAGGGATGCTGAAGCTTTCTTT	CASSLDIRDAEAFF
TRBV7-8	.	TRBJ2-3	.	TGTGCCAGCAGCTTATCGGGGGGCCAGGACACAGATACGCAGTATTTT	CASSLSGGQDTDTQYF
TRBV4-3	.	TRBJ2-7	.	TGCGCCAGCAGCCAAGATTTCTCGGGGACACTCAATTCCTACGAGCAGTACTTC	CASSQDFSGTLNSYEQYF
TRBV29-1	.	TRBJ2-1	.	TGCAGCGTTGGAGCCCGGACTAACTACAATGAGCAGTTCTTC	CSVGARTNYNEQFF
TRBV10-3	.	TRBJ2-7	.	TGTGCCATCAATCCGGAAAACAGGGACGAGCAGTACTTC	CAINPENRDEQYF
TRBV19	.	TRBJ1-2	TRBD1	TGTGCCAGTAGTATAGCCGCCGGGACAGGAGGCTACACCTTC	CASSIAAGTGGYTF
TRBV21-1	few	TRBJ1-5	.	TGTGCCAGCAGCAGATGGGGTCCGAGACAGGGCCCTCAGCCCCAGCATTTT	CASSRWGPRQGPQPQHF
TRBV10-3	.	TRBJ2-3	TRBD2	TGTGCCATCAGCCTAAGAGACGGGGGGGCACAAGATACGCAGTATTTT	CAISLRDGGAQDTQYF
TRBV6-5	.	TRBJ1-5	.	TGTGCCAGCCGGCCAGGGGAATATAGCAATCAGCCCCAGCATTTT	CASRPGEYSNQPQHF
TRBV30	.	TRBJ1-3	.	TGTGCCTGGACAGCGGCGGGAAACACCATATATTTT	CAWTAAGNTIYF
TRBV6-5	.	TRBJ1-1	.	TGTGCCAGCAGTTTGGGACAGAACACTGAAGCTTTCTTT	CASSLGQNTEAFF
TRBV30	few	TRBJ1-6	.	TGTGCCTGGACCCCCGCGAGCTCCTATAATTCACCCCTCCACTTT	CAWTPASSYNSPLHF
TRBV4-3	.	TRBJ2-1	TRBD2	TGCGCCAGCAGCCAAGATTCCGGTCTAGCGGGGGGTATGAGCGACAATGAGCAGTTCTTC	CASSQDSGLAGGMSDNEQFF
TRBV6-6	.	TRBJ2-3	.	TGTGCCAGCGGACCCATCGAGGCGGGCGGAGGAGATACGCAGTATTTT	CASGPIEAGGGDTQYF
TRBV4-3	.	TRBJ1-1	.	TGCGCCAGCAGCCAAGATCTAAGGGGCCACACTGAAGCTTTCTTT	CASSQDLRGHTEAFF
TRBV11-2	.	TRBJ1-1	TRBD1	TGTGCCAGCAGCCCTCAGACAGGGAAGACTGAAGCTTTCTTT	CASSPQTGKTEAFF
TRBV6-5	.	TRBJ2-3	TRBD2	TGTGCCAGCAGTTACACAGCGGGGGTGGTTTCAGATACGCAGTATTTT	CASSYTAGVVSDTQYF
TRBV27	.	TRBJ2-1	TRBD2	TGTGCCAGCAGTTTAGCGGCGGGGGGGATCTCCAGCTCCTACAATGAGCAGTTCTTC	CASSLAAGGISSSYNEQFF
TRBV9	.	TRBJ1-1	.	TGTGCCAGCAGCGCCTCTACAGGGACTGAAGCTTTCTTT	CASSASTGTEAFF
TRBV7-8	few	TRBJ2-3	.	TGTGCCAGCAGCTCGAAGCGACAGGGACTCACAGATACGCAGTATTTT	CASSSKRQGLTDTQYF
TRBV29-1	.	TRBJ2-2	.	TGCAGCGTTGATAGTACCACCGGGGAGCTGTTTTTT	CSVDSTTGELFF
TRBV27	.	TRBJ2-1	.	TGTGCCAGCAGTTTATCCCCTAGTAGCCCCGGTGAGCAGTTCTTC	CASSLSPSSPGEQFF
TRBV7-3	.	TRBJ1-1	.	TGTGCCAGCAGCGCGGGCACATTTAACACTGAAGCTTTCTTT	CASSAGTFNTEAFF
TRBV7-2	.	TRBJ1-1	.	TGTGCCAGCAGCTTAAAAACACGTATGAACACTGAAGCTTTCTTT	CASSLKTRMNTEAFF
TRBV9	.	TRBJ1-3	TRBD1	TGTGCCAGCAGCGTAGGGACAGGCGGCAACTCTGGAAACACCATATATTTT	CASSVGTGGNSGNTIYF
TRBV7-3	.	TRBJ1-5	.	TGTGCCAGCAGCCGAGGTGGCAATAGCAATCAGCCCCAGCATTTT	CASSRGGNSNQPQHF
TRBV15	.	TRBJ2-3	TRBD2	TGTGCCACCAGCAGGAAGCGGACTAGCGGCACAGATACGCAGTATTTT	CATSRKRTSGTDTQYF
TRBV30	once	TRBJ2-1	TRBD2	TGTGCCTGGCGGCCCGGACTAGCGGGGGGGCATGAGCAGTTCTTC	CAWRPGLAGGHEQFF
TRBV7-2	.	TRBJ1-1	TRBD1	TGTGCCAGCAGCTTCGGAGGACGGACAGGGGTTGAAGCTTTCTTT	CASSFGGRTGVEAFF
TRBV4-3	.	TRBJ2-1	TRBD2	TGCGCCAGCAGCCAAGGGGCTAGCGGTCCGCAGAGCTCCTACAATGAGCAGTTCTTC	CASSQGASGPQSSYNEQFF
TRBV6-5	.	TRBJ1-1	.	TGTGCCAGCAGCAACATCGACAGGAAAGCTTTCTTT	CASSNIDRKAFF
TRBV6-2/TRBV6-3	.	TRBJ1-1	TRBD1	TGTGCCAGCAGTTGGACAGGGCGATTGGCTTTCTTT	CASSWTGRLAFF
TRBV19	once	TRBJ1-3	.	TGTGCCAGTAGTGACACCTCTGGAAACACCATATATTTT	CASSDTSGNTIYF